A single sample gave rise to the 6 T cell receptor beta chains below, sequenced in a study of cytomegalovirus exposure and HLA in healthy donors. A multiplex PCR was run with 60 Vbeta primers and 13 Jbeta primers. This table comes from immunoSEQ multiplex PCR, and its TCRdb copy is limited to in-frame clones, with some not included. The sample has about 130,000 clones; 80% to 90% are singletons. Sequenced input: PBMCs. The receptors shown here come from a woman aged 30 to 39 in good health and CMV-seronegative.

The genes are TRBV7-9 and TRBJ1-5; D gene uncertain. CDR1 SEHNR and CDR2 FQNEAQ come from the germline V gene (reference sequence). V dropped 2 bases and J dropped 4 bases, with 9 bases sitting between them. The CDR3 has 14 amino acids. CDR3: CASSLFPENQPQHF. The CDR3 DNA reads as TGTGCCAGCAGCTTATTCCCGGAGAATCAGCCCCAGCATTTT.

The chain couples TRBV7-2 to TRBJ2-1, with 8 bases fitting TRBD2. The germline CDR1 and CDR2 sequences are SGHTA and FQGNSA. V lost 1 base to trimming and J lost 5 bases; unmatched junction nucleotides: 4. The CDR3 runs 15 residues. The CDR3 DNA reads as TGTGCCAGCAGCTTAGTTGCGACTAGCGACAATGAGCAGTTCTTC. This codes for CASSLVATSDNEQFF.

This clone turned up a few times. In nucleotides, the CDR3 is TGCAGCGTCCTGACACTCGTTACTCACAATGAGCAGTTCTTC. It specifies CSVLTLVTHNEQFF. V is TRBV29-1 and J is TRBJ2-1; unclear D gene. The length of the CDR3 is 14 residues. V was clipped by 6 bases and J by 5 bases, with 17 bases between them. Germline V lookup: CDR1 SQVTM, CDR2 ANQGSEA.

The chain links TRBV6-1 to TRBJ2-7, with TRBD1 matching over 12 bases. CDR3 size: 15 residues. Germline assignment: CDR1 MNHNS and CDR2 SASEGT. V was pared by 10 bases and J by 4 bases, with 11 bases of the junction left unmatched. The chain's CDR3 is CATLPGTGGRYEQYF. CDR3 DNA: TGTGCCACTCTTCCCGGGACAGGGGGCAGGTACGAGCAGTACTTC.

V and J are TRBV27 and TRBJ1-5; TRBD1 matches at 7 bases. The CDR3 consists of 16 residues. Trimming took 7 bases from V and 4 from J; bases not matched to a gene: 13. The V gene's germline CDR1 is MNHEY and CDR2 SMNVEV (reference sequence). The CDR3 nucleotides read TGTGCCAGCAAACCCGTCGGGACAGCTCGGAATCAGCCCCAGCATTTT. Translation gives CASKPVGTARNQPQHF.

The V gene is TRBV5-1, the J gene TRBJ1-2, with a tentative D call TRBD1 (5 bases). The CDR3 runs 14 residues. V was pared by 6 bases and J by 8 bases, with 20 bases between. The V gene's germline CDR1 is SGHRS and CDR2 YFSETQ. The DNA of the CDR3 is TGCGCCAGCACCCCCCAGGGAAACCCCATGGGCTACACCTTC. It specifies CASTPQGNPMGYTF.